These 26 T cell receptor beta chains share one sample of origin, sequenced in a study of breast tumors, draining lymph nodes, adjacent tissues. TCRdb ran MiXCR on the multiplex PCR reads and lists one entry per CDR3 protein. Of 160,000 or so distinct CDR3 sequences listed, around 35% are singletons. The lymph nodes were axillary draining lymph nodes from breast cancer patients. Sequenced: axillary lymph node tissue. Receptors originate from a female donor with breast cancer. Some clones in this sample may be carry-over from other donors' samples.

V is TRBV19 and J is TRBJ2-7; unclear D gene. This CDR3 contains 14 residues. Germline V CDR1 and CDR2: LNHDA, SQIVND (reference sequence). CDR3 DNA: TGTGGCGCCAGCAGCTCGAAGGGCGAATACGAGCAGTACTTC. Its protein is CGASSSKGEYEQYF.

This clonotype has ten or more counts. The chain recombines TRBV19 with TRBJ2-7; 7 nucleotides align to TRBD2. The CDR3 runs to 15 residues. V shed 7 bases, J shed 0 bases, and the junction held 9 bases outside the gene matches. Looked up from germline, CDR1 is LNHDA and CDR2 is SQIVND (reference sequence). CDR3 DNA: TGTGCCAGTACCCTCGGGCGGGGGAACTCCTACGAGCAGTACTTC. It codes for CASTLGRGNSYEQYF.

This clonotype was seen ten or more times. This sequence joins TRBV6-5 and TRBJ2-5; 7 bases align to TRBD2. This CDR3 contains 13 residues. V gave up 2 bases and J gave up 5 bases; unmatched junction bases: 2. Germline V gene sequence: CDR1 MNHEY, CDR2 SVGAGI. The CDR3 DNA reads as TGTGCCAGCAGTTACGTGGGAGGGGAGACCCAGTACTTC. Translating gives CASSYVGGETQYF.

There are many counts of this clonotype. The rearrangement links TRBV29-1 to TRBJ2-3; D unresolved. V lost 4 bases and J lost 0, with 11 bases in between. The CDR3 sequence is 14 residues long. Germline loops: CDR1 SQVTM, CDR2 ANQGSEA. The CDR3 sequence is CSVVARSSTDTQYF. The CDR3 nucleotides read TGCAGCGTTGTGGCCAGATCTAGCACAGATACGCAGTATTTT.

This clonotype was detected a few times. This may come from a read error, since a much larger clone is one base off. J is TRBJ2-1 and V is TRBV20-1; tentatively, D is TRBD1 (6 bases). Between the trimmed V and J ends, which lost 0 bases and 6 bases, there was a span of 15 bases. Germline V gene data show CDR1 as DFQATT and CDR2 as SNEGSKA (reference sequence). The CDR3 consists of 15 residues. CDR3 protein: CSARDKTDRSNEQFF. CDR3 DNA sequence: TGCAGTGCTAGAGATAAGACAGACAGGTCCAATGAGCAGTTCTTC.

This clonotype appeared many times. This chain joins TRBV19 and TRBJ1-5; the match to TRBD1 covers 7 bases. V was pared by 0 bases and J by 2 bases, with 1 base of the junction left unmatched. Per the germline V gene, CDR1 is LNHDA and CDR2 is SQIVND (reference sequence). The CDR3 runs to 15 residues. The CDR3 spells CASSIDRGGNQPQHF. CDR3 DNA: TGTGCCAGTAGTATAGACAGGGGGGGCAATCAGCCCCAGCATTTT.

This clonotype was observed many times. The rearrangement uses TRBV20-1 and TRBJ2-5; D is perhaps TRBD2 (5 bases). The CDR3 has 14 residues. The germline gives CDR1 DFQATT, CDR2 SNEGSKA (reference sequence). The V end lost 1 base, the J end lost 5 bases, and 14 bases lay between the germline ends. The CDR3 here is CSARVSAWRETQYF. CDR3 in DNA: TGCAGTGCTAGAGTAAGCGCCTGGAGGGAGACCCAGTACTTC.

This clonotype was observed many times. A much larger clone differs from this one at a single base, so this may be a read error. The chain couples TRBV20-1 to TRBJ1-5, with 7 bases fitting TRBD1. Germline-derived CDR1 and CDR2 are DFQATT and SNEGSKA (reference sequence). The CDR3 has 14 residues. The CDR3 DNA sequence: TGCAGTGCAAAACCGGGACAGCTCAATCCGCCCCAGCATTTT. Translated, it gives CSAKPGQLNPPQHF.

This clonotype was seen many times. The junction and the germline gene differ at one end; a read error may be behind it. This chain joins TRBV6-6 and TRBJ2-1; D tentatively reads TRBD1 or TRBD2 (5 bases each). The length of the CDR3 is 13 residues. Looked up from germline, CDR1 is MNHNY and CDR2 is SVGAGI (reference sequence). The CDR3 is CASSTGTAETLLF. The CDR3 coding sequence is TGTGCCAGCAGTACGGGGACGGCCGAAACTCTGCTCTTC.

Comment on this clonotype: Since a much larger clone is just one base distant, this may be a read error. V is TRBV20-1 and J is TRBJ2-7, with a possible D match to TRBD1 (6 bases). This CDR3 is 14 amino acids long. Germline V gene lookup returns CDR1 DFQATT and CDR2 SNEGSKA (reference sequence). The CDR3 DNA sequence: TGCAGCGACCGGATCAGGGGCCCCTCCTCCGAGCAGTACTTC. This sequence encodes CSDRIRGPSSEQYF.

This clonotype was seen ten or more times. The chain joins TRBV20-1 to TRBJ2-7; no firm D call. This CDR3 has 15 amino acids. Germline values: CDR1 DFQATT, CDR2 SNEGSKA (reference sequence). Between the trimmed V and J ends, which lost 5 bases and 7 bases, there was a span of 24 bases. Here the CDR3 reads CSAFIALGNSYEQYF. CDR3 sequence (DNA): TGCAGTGCTTTCATCGCGTTGGGGAATTCGTATGAGCAGTACTTC.

This clonotype was counted at least ten times. V is TRBV4-1 and J is TRBJ1-2; 8 nucleotides match TRBD1. The germline gives CDR1 MGHRA, CDR2 YSYEKL. Trimming cost V 1 base and J 4 bases; bases outside gene matches: 5. This CDR3 region has 15 residues. CDR3 in amino acids: CASSQGTGSCYGYTF. CDR3 nucleotide sequence: TGCGCCAGCAGCCAAGGGACAGGGAGTTGCTATGGCTACACCTTC.

A word on this clonotype: This may stem from a read error, because a much larger clone lies one nucleotide away. The rearrangement uses TRBV5-4 and TRBJ1-4; no definite D call. V was clipped by 0 bases and J by 4 bases, with 10 bases between them. The CDR3 length is 15 residues. Germline CDR1 and CDR2: SGHNT and YYREEE (reference sequence). The DNA for the CDR3 is TGTGCCAGCAGCTTGGAGGCCACCCGTAATGAAAAACTGTTTTTT. Translation gives CASSLEATRNEKLFF.

This clonotype was seen ten or more times. The chain recombines TRBV6-2 or TRBV6-3 with TRBJ2-1; TRBD2 matches at 11 bases. V dropped 4 bases and J dropped 9; count of bases not matched to a gene: 20. The length of the CDR3 is 19 residues. Germline V gene lookup returns CDR1 MNHEY and CDR2 SVGEGT. CDR3 bases: TGTGCCAGCAGTTTTGGAGGGAGGGGTCTTAGCGGGAGGGCCGGTGAGCAGTTCTTC. Translation gives CASSFGGRGLSGRAGEQFF.

J is TRBJ2-3 and V is TRBV5-1, with TRBD1 as a possible D gene (7 bases). Per the germline V gene, CDR1 is SGHRS and CDR2 is YFSETQ. Trimming left V 5 bases short and J 11 bases short, with 21 bases between. The CDR3 is 14 amino acids. DNA of the CDR3: TGCGCCAGCAGTCAGGGGGGTTCCTACAATGAGCAGTATTTT. It yields the protein CASSQGGSYNEQYF. Full variable domain (remainder filled in from reference TRBV5-1 and TRBJ2-3): KAGVTQTPRYLIKTRGQQVTLSCSPISGHRSVSWYQQTPGQGLQFLFEYFSETQRNKGNFPGRFSGRQFSNSRSEMNVSTLELGDSALYLCASSQGGSYNEQYFGPGTRLTVL.

The gene calls are TRBV20-1 and TRBJ1-2; D is undetermined. Trimming left V 5 bases short and J 4 bases short, with 8 bases between. CDR1 and CDR2 from the germline V gene are DFQATT and SNEGSKA (reference sequence). The CDR3 contains 11 residues. The CDR3 bases are TGCAGTGCTGGTTTGGGCTATGGCTACACCTTC. It translates to CSAGLGYGYTF.

This clonotype has a handful of counts. A much larger clone differs by one base, so this may be a read error. The V and J genes are TRBV9 and TRBJ2-1, with no clear D. This CDR3 comprises 14 residues. Germline-derived CDR1 and CDR2 are SGDLS and YYNGEE. The CDR3 protein is CASSPRADVGEQSF. The CDR3 bases are TGTGCCAGCAGCCCCCGGGCGGACGTCGGTGAGCAGTCCTTC.

This clonotype was observed at least ten times. The chain carries TRBV5-6 and TRBJ1-6, with 11 positions matching TRBD1. With 2 bases clipped from V and 9 bases from J, the junction kept 1 base outside the gene matches. Germline V gives CDR1 SGHDT, CDR2 YYEEEE. This CDR3 is built from 14 residues. The CDR3 coding sequence is TGTGCCAGCAGCTTCGGGACAGGGGGTTCACCCCTCCACTTT. This gives the protein CASSFGTGGSPLHF. Combining the CDR3 with reference TRBV5-6 and TRBJ1-6 gives the whole variable domain DAGVTQSPTHLIKTRGQQVTLRCSPKSGHDTVSWYQQALGQGPQFIFQYYEEEERQRGNFPDRFSGHQFPNYSSELNVNALLLGDSALYLCASSFGTGGSPLHFGNGTRLTVT.

This rearrangement joins TRBV20-1 to TRBJ1-4; D is unresolved. Between the trimmed V and J ends, which lost 0 bases and 7 bases, there was a span of 9 bases. Germline V gene data show CDR1 as DFQATT and CDR2 as SNEGSKA (reference sequence). The CDR3 has 13 residues. In nucleotides, the CDR3 is TGCAGTGCTAGAGATAGGGAAAGTGAAAAACTGTTTTTT. Its translation is CSARDRESEKLFF.

The sample holds many counts of this clonotype. The chain is built from TRBV6-5 and TRBJ1-4; D might be TRBD1 (5 bases). V was pared by 5 bases and J by 3 bases, with 16 bases between. The CDR3 has 16 residues. Germline CDR1 is MNHEY and CDR2 is SVGAGI. CDR3 residues: CASSTDTHPSNEKLFF. The CDR3 DNA is TGTGCCAGCAGTACGGACACGCACCCCTCTAATGAAAAACTGTTTTTT.

The J gene is TRBJ1-5, the V gene TRBV25-1; 10 bases line up with TRBD1. Germline values: CDR1 MGHDK, CDR2 SYGVNS. CDR3 length equals 15 residues. In nucleotides, the CDR3 is TGTGCTAGAGATACCGGGACAGGGGGCAATCAGCCCCAGCATTTT. This translates into CARDTGTGGNQPQHF.

This clonotype was recorded many times. This chain uses TRBV10-3 with TRBJ1-3, with a tentative D call TRBD1 (6 bases). Per the germline V gene, CDR1 is ENHRY and CDR2 is SYGVKD. V was cut by 3 bases and J by 0 bases, with 12 bases left in between. The CDR3 runs 16 residues. The CDR3 spells CAISEFMGASGNTIYF. The CDR3 DNA is TGTGCCATCAGTGAATTCATGGGGGCCTCTGGAAACACCATATATTTT.

This rearrangement joins TRBV3-1 to TRBJ1-1; no firm D call. The germline CDR1 and CDR2 sequences are LGHDT and YNNKEL (reference sequence). The CDR3 contains 13 residues. V lost 6 bases to trimming and J lost 1 base, with 9 bases between them. CDR3 in amino acids: CASSPNPNTEAFF. CDR3 in DNA: TGTGCCAGCAGTCCAAATCCGAACACTGAAGCTTTCTTT. Full variable domain (outside the CDR3, taken from reference TRBV3-1 and TRBJ1-1): DTAVSQTPKYLVTQMGNDKSIKCEQNLGHDTMYWYKQDSKKFLKIMFSYNNKELIINETVPNRFSPKSPDKAHLNLHINSLELGDSAVYFCASSPNPNTEAFFGQGTRLTVV.

Many counts were recorded for this clonotype. The rearrangement links TRBV19 to TRBJ1-2; the match to TRBD1 covers 7 bases. Trimming took 8 bases from V and 4 from J; bases not matched to a gene: 4. Germline loops: CDR1 LNHDA, CDR2 SQIVND (reference sequence). This CDR3 is 12 amino acids long. CDR3 residues: CASRQGTYGYTF. DNA of the CDR3: TGTGCCAGTCGACAGGGCACCTATGGCTACACCTTC.

This chain links TRBV11-2 with TRBJ2-1; weak D call: TRBD1 (5 bases). From germline, CDR1 is SGHAT and CDR2 FQNNGV. This CDR3 has 13 amino acids. CDR3 DNA: TGTTCCACCTCCCACGAAATTGCAGGGGAGCAGTTCTTC. Its translation is CSTSHEIAGEQFF.

This clonotype was counted many times. The chain links TRBV28 to TRBJ1-2; possibly TRBD1 for D (5 bases). V was shortened by 3 bases and J by 4 bases, with 9 bases between the two germline ends. The germline V gene has CDR1 MDHEN and CDR2 SYDVKM. This CDR3 has 13 residues. The CDR3 DNA reads TGTGCCAGCAGTTTCCAGGGCTTCTATGGCTACACCTTC. Its protein product is CASSFQGFYGYTF.